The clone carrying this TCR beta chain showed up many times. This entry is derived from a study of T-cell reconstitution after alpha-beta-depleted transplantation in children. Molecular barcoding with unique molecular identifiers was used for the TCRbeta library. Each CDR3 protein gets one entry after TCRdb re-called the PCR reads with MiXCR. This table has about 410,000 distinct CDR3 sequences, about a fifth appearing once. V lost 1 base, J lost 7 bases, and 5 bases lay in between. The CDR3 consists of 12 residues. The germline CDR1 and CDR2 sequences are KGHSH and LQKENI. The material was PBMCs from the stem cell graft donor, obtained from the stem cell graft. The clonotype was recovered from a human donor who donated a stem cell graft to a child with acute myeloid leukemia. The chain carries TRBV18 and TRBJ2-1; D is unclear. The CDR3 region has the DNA TGTGCCAGCTCACCACAGACGAATGAGCAGTTCTTC. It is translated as CASSPQTNEQFF.